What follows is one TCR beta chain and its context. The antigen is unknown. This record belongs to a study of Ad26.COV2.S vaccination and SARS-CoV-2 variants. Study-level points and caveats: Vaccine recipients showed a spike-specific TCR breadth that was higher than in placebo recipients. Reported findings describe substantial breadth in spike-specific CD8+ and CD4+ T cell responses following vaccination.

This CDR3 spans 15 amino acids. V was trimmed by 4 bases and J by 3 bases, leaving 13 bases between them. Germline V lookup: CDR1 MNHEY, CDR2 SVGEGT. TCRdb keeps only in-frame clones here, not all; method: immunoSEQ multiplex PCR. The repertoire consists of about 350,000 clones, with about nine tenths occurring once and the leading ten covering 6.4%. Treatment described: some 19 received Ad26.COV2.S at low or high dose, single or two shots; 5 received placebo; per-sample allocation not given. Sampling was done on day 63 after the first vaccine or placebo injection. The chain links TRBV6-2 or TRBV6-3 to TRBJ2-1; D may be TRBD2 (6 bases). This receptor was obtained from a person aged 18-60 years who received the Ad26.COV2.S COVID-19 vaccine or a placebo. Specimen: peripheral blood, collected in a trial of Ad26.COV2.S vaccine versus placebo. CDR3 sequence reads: CASSLAGLNYNEQFF. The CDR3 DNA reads TGTGCCAGCAGTTTGGCGGGACTCAACTACAATGAGCAGTTCTTC.